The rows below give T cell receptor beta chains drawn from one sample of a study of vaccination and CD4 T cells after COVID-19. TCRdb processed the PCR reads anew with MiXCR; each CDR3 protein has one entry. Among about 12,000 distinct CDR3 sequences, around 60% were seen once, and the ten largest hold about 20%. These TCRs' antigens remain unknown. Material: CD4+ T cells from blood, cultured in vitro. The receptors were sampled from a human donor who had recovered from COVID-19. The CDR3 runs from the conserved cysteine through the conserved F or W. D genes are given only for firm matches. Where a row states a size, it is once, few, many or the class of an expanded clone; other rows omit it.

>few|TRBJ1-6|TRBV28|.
CASRRSGRNNSPLHF
TGTGCCAGCAGGCGATCAGGCAGGAATAATTCACCCCTCCACTTT
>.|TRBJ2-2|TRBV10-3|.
CAIGGPGSDGELFF
TGTGCCATCGGGGGCCCCGGGAGTGACGGGGAGCTGTTTTTT
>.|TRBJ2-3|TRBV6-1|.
CATAWGTQYF
TGTGCCACCGCGTGGGGTACGCAGTATTTT
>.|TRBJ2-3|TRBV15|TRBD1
CATSGDRGETDTQYF
TGTGCCACCAGCGGAGACAGGGGGGAGACAGATACGCAGTATTTT
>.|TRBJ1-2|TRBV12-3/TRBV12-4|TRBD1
CASNLQGYGGYTF
TGTGCCAGCAACCTACAGGGGTATGGTGGCTACACCTTC
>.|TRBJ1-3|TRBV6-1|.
CASRFGGAGTIYF
TGTGCTTCCAGGTTCGGAGGCGCGGGCACCATATATTTT
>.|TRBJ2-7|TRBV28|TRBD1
CASSLGPTGGEYEQYF
TGTGCCAGCAGTTTAGGGCCGACAGGGGGCGAATACGAGCAGTACTTC
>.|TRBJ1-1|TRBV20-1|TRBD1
CSAERLDRVDEAFF
TGCAGTGCGGAAAGGCTGGACAGGGTTGATGAAGCTTTCTTT
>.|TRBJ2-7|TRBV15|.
CATSNRRLGSYEQYF
TGTGCCACCAGCAACCGAAGGCTAGGATCCTACGAGCAGTACTTC
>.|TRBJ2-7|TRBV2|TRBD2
CASTGGTLSYEQYF
TGTGCCAGCACGGGGGGGACCCTCTCCTACGAGCAGTACTTC
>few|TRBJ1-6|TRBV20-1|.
CSANRDGNSPLHF
TGCAGTGCGAACAGGGATGGTAATTCACCCCTCCACTTT
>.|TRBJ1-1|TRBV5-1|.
CASSLGKLNTEAFF
TGCGCCAGCAGCCTGGGGAAGTTGAACACTGAAGCTTTCTTT
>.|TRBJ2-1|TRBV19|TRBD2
CASSISSGWGDEQFF
TGTGCCAGTAGTATTTCTAGCGGGTGGGGCGATGAGCAGTTCTTC
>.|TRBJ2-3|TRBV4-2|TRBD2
CASSQVSLAGGPGAQYF
TGTGCCAGCAGCCAAGTCTCCCTAGCGGGAGGGCCAGGAGCGCAGTATTTT
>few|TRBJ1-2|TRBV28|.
CASSQGPRYGYTF
TGTGCCAGCAGTCAAGGTCCGCGCTATGGCTACACCTTC
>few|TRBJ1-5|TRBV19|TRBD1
CASSIRGFGQGYSVHQPQHF
TGTGCCAGTAGTATTAGGGGATTCGGACAGGGGTATTCGGTGCATCAGCCCCAGCATTTT
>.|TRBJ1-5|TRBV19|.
CASSVSRQPQHF
TGTGCCAGTAGTGTGAGCCGTCAGCCCCAGCATTTT
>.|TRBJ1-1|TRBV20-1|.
CSASRHSMNTEAFF
TGCAGTGCTAGTAGGCATAGCATGAACACTGAAGCTTTCTTT
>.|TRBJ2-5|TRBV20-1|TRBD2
CSASASGTFETQYF
TGCAGTGCTAGTGCTAGCGGGACTTTCGAGACCCAGTACTTC
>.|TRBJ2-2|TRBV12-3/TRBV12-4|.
CASSLGLVGTGELFF
TGTGCCAGCAGTTTAGGGCTAGTGGGCACCGGGGAGCTGTTTTTT
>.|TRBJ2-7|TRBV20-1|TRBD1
CSARDQGQGAGEQYF
TGCAGTGCTAGAGATCAGGGCCAGGGGGCGGGGGAGCAGTACTTC
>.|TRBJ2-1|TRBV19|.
CASSISRAQYNEQFF
TGTGCCAGTAGTATCTCGAGAGCTCAGTACAATGAGCAGTTCTTC
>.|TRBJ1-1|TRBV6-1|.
CASTITGNTEAFF
TGTGCCAGCACTATAACAGGTAACACTGAAGCTTTCTTT
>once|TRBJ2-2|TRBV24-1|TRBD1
CATSDPEQGESTGELFF
TGTGCCACCAGTGACCCTGAGCAGGGGGAAAGCACCGGGGAGCTGTTTTTT
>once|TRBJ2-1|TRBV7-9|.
CASSRDYNEQFF
TGTGCCAGCAGCCGGGACTACAATGAGCAGTTCTTC
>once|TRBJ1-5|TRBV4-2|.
CASSQDAKPNQPQHF
TGTGCCAGCAGCCAAGATGCCAAGCCAAATCAGCCCCAGCATTTT
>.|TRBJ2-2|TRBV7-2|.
CASSLSRSFSGELFF
TGTGCCAGCAGCTTAAGCAGGTCTTTTAGCGGGGAGCTGTTTTTT
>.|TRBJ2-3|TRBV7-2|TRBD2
CASSRRGLAGGPFPTDTQYF
TGTGCCAGCAGCAGACGGGGACTAGCGGGAGGGCCGTTCCCCACAGATACGCAGTATTTT
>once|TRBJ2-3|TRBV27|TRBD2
CASSIGLAGGPFTDTQYF
TGTGCCAGCAGCATTGGACTAGCGGGAGGGCCGTTCACAGATACGCAGTATTTT
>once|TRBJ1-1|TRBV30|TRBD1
CAWRRTGDTEAFF
TGTGCCTGGAGACGGACAGGGGACACTGAAGCTTTCTTT
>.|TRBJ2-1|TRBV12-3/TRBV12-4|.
CASSAGRNEQFF
TGTGCCAGCAGTGCGGGACGTAATGAGCAGTTCTTC
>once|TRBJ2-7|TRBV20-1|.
CSARDWPQDDEFYEQYF
TGCAGTGCTAGAGATTGGCCGCAGGACGACGAATTCTACGAGCAGTACTTC
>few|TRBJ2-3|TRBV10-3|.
CAISDWLADTQYF
TGTGCCATCAGTGACTGGTTGGCAGATACGCAGTATTTT
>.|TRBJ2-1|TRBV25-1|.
CASSELATSGNEQFF
TGTGCCAGCAGTGAACTAGCAACTTCAGGGAATGAGCAGTTCTTC
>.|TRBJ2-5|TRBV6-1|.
CASSELGREETQYF
TGTGCCAGCAGTGAACTGGGGCGGGAAGAGACCCAGTACTTC
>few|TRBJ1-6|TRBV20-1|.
CSARRPRAGPPYNSPLHF
TGCAGTGCTAGACGACCCCGAGCAGGGCCACCTTATAATTCACCCCTCCACTTT
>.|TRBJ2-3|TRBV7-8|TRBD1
CASSLGTGITDTQYF
TGTGCCAGCAGCTTAGGGACAGGGATCACAGATACGCAGTATTTT
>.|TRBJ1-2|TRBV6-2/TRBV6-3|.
CASSSGPNYGYTF
TGTGCCAGCAGTTCTGGACCGAACTATGGCTACACCTTC
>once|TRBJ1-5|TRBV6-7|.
CASTSGSGEGGHIIECSNQPQHF
TGTGCCAGCACCTCAGGGAGTGGTGAAGGAGGACATATAATCGAGTGTAGCAATCAGCCCCAGCATTTT
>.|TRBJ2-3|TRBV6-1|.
CASRQSGTDTQYF
TGTGCCAGCAGACAGTCCGGGACAGATACGCAGTATTTT
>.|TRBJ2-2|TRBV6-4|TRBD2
CASSDTPSGDPGELFF
TGTGCCAGCAGTGACACCCCAAGCGGGGACCCCGGGGAGCTGTTTTTT
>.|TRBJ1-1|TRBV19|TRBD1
CASSITGTGGREAFF
TGTGCCAGTAGTATAACCGGGACAGGGGGCCGTGAAGCTTTCTTT
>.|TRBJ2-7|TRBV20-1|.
CSARDPTVYEQYF
TGCAGTGCTAGAGATCCGACAGTCTACGAGCAGTACTTC
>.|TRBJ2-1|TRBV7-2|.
CASSLVGIDEQFF
TGTGCCAGCAGCTTGGTAGGGATCGATGAGCAGTTCTTC
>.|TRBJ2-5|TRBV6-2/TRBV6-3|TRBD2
CASTVSGRARETQYF
TGTGCCAGCACCGTTAGCGGGAGGGCCCGCGAGACCCAGTACTTC
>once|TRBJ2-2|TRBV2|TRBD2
CASRTSGNTGELFF
TGTGCCAGCAGGACTAGCGGGAACACCGGGGAGCTGTTTTTT
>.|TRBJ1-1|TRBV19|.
CASRPGRSLGEYAFF
TGTGCCAGTAGGCCGGGACGGAGCTTAGGGGAGTATGCTTTCTTT
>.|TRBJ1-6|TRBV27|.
CASSLFGEDSPLHF
TGTGCCAGCAGTTTATTCGGGGAGGATTCACCCCTCCACTTT
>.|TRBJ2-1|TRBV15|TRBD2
CATSRTTSGRANNEQFF
TGTGCCACCAGCAGGACCACTAGCGGGAGGGCCAACAATGAGCAGTTCTTC
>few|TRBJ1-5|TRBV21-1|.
CASGPGGSGNQPQHF
TGTGCCAGCGGGCCAGGGGGCTCCGGCAATCAGCCCCAGCATTTT
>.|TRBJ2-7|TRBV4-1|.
CASSQPYNEQYF
TGCGCCAGCAGCCAACCTTACAACGAGCAGTACTTC
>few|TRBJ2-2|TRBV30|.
CASPGRVNTGELFF
TGTGCCTCCCCGGGACGGGTTAACACCGGGGAGCTGTTTTTT
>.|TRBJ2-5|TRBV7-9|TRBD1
CASSTDRGQETQYF
TGTGCCAGCAGCACTGACAGGGGTCAAGAGACCCAGTACTTC